Listed below are T cell receptor beta chains from one sample, sequenced in a study of cytomegalovirus exposure and HLA in healthy donors. The assay was immunoSEQ multiplex PCR, and TCRdb's table has in-frame clones only and misses some. The data contain 140,000 to 150,000 clones, roughly 78% of them singletons. The material sequenced was PBMCs. These receptors were obtained from a female donor in good health and CMV-seronegative. CDR3s include the opening cysteine and the closing phenylalanine or tryptophan. D genes are given only for firm matches. The listing skips clone size in some rows; elsewhere it reads once, few, many or a size class.

J gene: TRBJ1-1
V gene: TRBV6-5
D gene: -
clone size: -
CDR3 protein: CASSYSIAVNTEAFF
CDR3 DNA: TGTGCCAGCAGTTACTCGATCGCGGTAAACACTGAAGCTTTCTTT

J gene: TRBJ1-4
V gene: TRBV7-3
D gene: TRBD1
clone size: -
CDR3 protein: CASSESPPGQGGQFPNEKLFF
CDR3 DNA: TGTGCCAGCAGCGAATCCCCCCCGGGACAGGGGGGTCAGTTCCCTAATGAAAAACTGTTTTTT

J gene: TRBJ1-4
V gene: TRBV30
D gene: -
clone size: -
CDR3 protein: CAWSVMAGWDEKLFF
CDR3 DNA: TGTGCCTGGAGTGTAATGGCAGGCTGGGATGAAAAACTGTTTTTT

J gene: TRBJ2-1
V gene: TRBV27
D gene: TRBD1
clone size: -
CDR3 protein: CASRYLATGASSYNEQFF
CDR3 DNA: TGTGCCAGCAGATACCTAGCTACAGGGGCTAGCTCCTACAATGAGCAGTTCTTC

J gene: TRBJ1-5
V gene: TRBV4-1
D gene: -
clone size: -
CDR3 protein: CASSQVSSNQPQHF
CDR3 DNA: TGCGCCAGCAGCCAAGTCTCGAGCAATCAGCCCCAGCATTTT

J gene: TRBJ1-2
V gene: TRBV6-4
D gene: TRBD1
clone size: -
CDR3 protein: CASSDDGTGAYGYTF
CDR3 DNA: TGTGCCAGCAGTGACGACGGGACAGGGGCCTATGGCTACACCTTC

J gene: TRBJ2-3
V gene: TRBV25-1
D gene: TRBD2
clone size: -
CDR3 protein: CASSEAGLAGTDTQYF
CDR3 DNA: TGTGCCAGCAGCGAGGCAGGACTAGCGGGCACAGATACGCAGTATTTT

J gene: TRBJ1-4
V gene: TRBV5-4
D gene: TRBD1
clone size: -
CDR3 protein: CASSWGQGDEKLFF
CDR3 DNA: TGTGCCAGCAGCTGGGGACAGGGAGATGAAAAACTGTTTTTT

J gene: TRBJ1-5
V gene: TRBV19
D gene: -
clone size: -
CDR3 protein: CASSIRGPVTYSNQPQHF
CDR3 DNA: TGTGCCAGTAGTATTAGGGGCCCCGTAACCTATAGCAATCAGCCCCAGCATTTT

J gene: TRBJ2-1
V gene: TRBV7-8
D gene: -
clone size: -
CDR3 protein: CASSPLTRVVYNEQFF
CDR3 DNA: TGTGCCAGCAGCCCATTAACCCGGGTGGTCTACAATGAGCAGTTCTTC

J gene: TRBJ2-7
V gene: TRBV27
D gene: -
clone size: -
CDR3 protein: CASRLSRVNYEQYF
CDR3 DNA: TGTGCCAGCAGGCTAAGCAGGGTAAACTACGAGCAGTACTTC

J gene: TRBJ2-3
V gene: TRBV10-3
D gene: -
clone size: few
CDR3 protein: CAIRGGAIRTDTQYF
CDR3 DNA: TGTGCCATCAGGGGGGGGGCTATACGCACAGATACGCAGTATTTT

J gene: TRBJ1-3
V gene: TRBV28
D gene: -
clone size: -
CDR3 protein: CASNLGGSGNTIYF
CDR3 DNA: TGTGCCAGCAACCTAGGGGGATCTGGAAACACCATATATTTT

J gene: TRBJ2-2
V gene: TRBV18
D gene: TRBD1
clone size: -
CDR3 protein: CASSATGTGLANTGELFF
CDR3 DNA: TGTGCCAGCTCAGCTACCGGGACAGGCCTCGCGAACACCGGGGAGCTGTTTTTT

J gene: TRBJ2-7
V gene: TRBV30
D gene: TRBD1
clone size: few
CDR3 protein: CAWFPGGEQYF
CDR3 DNA: TGTGCCTGGTTCCCAGGGGGCGAGCAGTACTTC

J gene: TRBJ2-5
V gene: TRBV2
D gene: -
clone size: -
CDR3 protein: CASSRQEEETQYF
CDR3 DNA: TGTGCCAGCAGTCGACAGGAGGAAGAGACCCAGTACTTC

J gene: TRBJ1-4
V gene: TRBV6-1
D gene: -
clone size: -
CDR3 protein: CASSVNRRGEKLFF
CDR3 DNA: TGTGCCAGCAGTGTTAACAGAAGGGGTGAAAAACTGTTTTTT

J gene: TRBJ1-2
V gene: TRBV4-2
D gene: TRBD1
clone size: -
CDR3 protein: CASKPGTGQGSDNYGYTF
CDR3 DNA: TGTGCCAGCAAACCAGGGACGGGACAGGGGTCTGATAACTATGGCTACACCTTC

J gene: TRBJ1-3
V gene: TRBV15
D gene: TRBD1
clone size: -
CDR3 protein: CATSRGWTGLVAGNTIYF
CDR3 DNA: TGTGCCACCAGCAGAGGGTGGACAGGGCTGGTCGCTGGAAACACCATATATTTT

J gene: TRBJ1-2
V gene: TRBV29-1
D gene: -
clone size: -
CDR3 protein: CSVVGGATGYTF
CDR3 DNA: TGCAGCGTCGTAGGGGGGGCGACTGGCTACACCTTC

J gene: TRBJ1-2
V gene: TRBV6-4
D gene: -
clone size: -
CDR3 protein: CASSAEQGTNYGYTF
CDR3 DNA: TGTGCCAGCAGTGCCGAACAGGGAACTAACTATGGCTACACCTTC

J gene: TRBJ1-4
V gene: TRBV4-1
D gene: -
clone size: few
CDR3 protein: CASSQEGNTATNEKLFF
CDR3 DNA: TGCGCCAGCAGCCAAGAAGGAAATACAGCAACTAATGAAAAACTGTTTTTT

J gene: TRBJ2-5
V gene: TRBV2
D gene: -
clone size: -
CDR3 protein: CASSDDTQETQYF
CDR3 DNA: TGTGCCAGCAGTGACGACACTCAAGAGACCCAGTACTTC

J gene: TRBJ2-5
V gene: TRBV5-4
D gene: TRBD2
clone size: -
CDR3 protein: CASSLGGTSGKEETQYF
CDR3 DNA: TGTGCCAGCAGCTTGGGTGGGACTAGCGGGAAAGAAGAGACCCAGTACTTC

J gene: TRBJ1-1
V gene: TRBV28
D gene: -
clone size: -
CDR3 protein: CAWGGPSTEAFF
CDR3 DNA: TGTGCGTGGGGGGGGCCGAGTACTGAAGCTTTCTTT

J gene: TRBJ2-7
V gene: TRBV5-1
D gene: -
clone size: -
CDR3 protein: CASSEGSSYEQYF
CDR3 DNA: TGCGCCAGCAGCGAGGGATCCTCCTACGAGCAGTACTTC

J gene: TRBJ1-1
V gene: TRBV21-1
D gene: -
clone size: -
CDR3 protein: CASSFRTGATEAFF
CDR3 DNA: TGTGCCAGCAGCTTTCGGACAGGCGCTACTGAAGCTTTCTTT

J gene: TRBJ2-1
V gene: TRBV11-2
D gene: TRBD1
clone size: -
CDR3 protein: CASSFNRGPYNEQFF
CDR3 DNA: TGTGCCAGCAGCTTTAACAGGGGCCCCTACAATGAGCAGTTCTTC

J gene: TRBJ1-6
V gene: TRBV6-1
D gene: -
clone size: once
CDR3 protein: CATQGSGNSPLHF
CDR3 DNA: TGTGCCACGCAGGGTAGTGGTAATTCACCCCTCCACTTT

J gene: TRBJ2-1
V gene: TRBV6-6
D gene: TRBD2
clone size: -
CDR3 protein: CATSGGHYNEQFF
CDR3 DNA: TGTGCCACCAGCGGGGGGCACTACAATGAGCAGTTCTTC

J gene: TRBJ2-1
V gene: TRBV7-2
D gene: TRBD2
clone size: -
CDR3 protein: CASSKTSGRPSSYNEQFF
CDR3 DNA: TGTGCCAGCAGCAAGACTAGCGGGAGGCCGAGCTCCTACAATGAGCAGTTCTTC

J gene: TRBJ2-7
V gene: TRBV27
D gene: -
clone size: -
CDR3 protein: CASTSKDSREQYF
CDR3 DNA: TGTGCCAGCACTTCCAAGGACAGCCGGGAGCAGTACTTC

J gene: TRBJ2-2
V gene: TRBV5-6
D gene: -
clone size: -
CDR3 protein: CASRKRQGITGELFF
CDR3 DNA: TGTGCCAGCAGGAAAAGGCAGGGCATCACCGGGGAGCTGTTTTTT

J gene: TRBJ1-1
V gene: TRBV5-1
D gene: TRBD1
clone size: -
CDR3 protein: CASSWPTGGVSTEAFF
CDR3 DNA: TGCGCCAGCAGCTGGCCAACAGGGGGCGTCAGCACTGAAGCTTTCTTT

J gene: TRBJ1-2
V gene: TRBV29-1
D gene: -
clone size: few
CDR3 protein: CSGSQGVDYGYTF
CDR3 DNA: TGCAGCGGATCCCAGGGTGTCGACTATGGCTACACCTTC